These 21 T cell receptor beta chains share one sample of origin, sequenced in a study of T cell clonality in common variable immunodeficiency. TCRdb's copy holds only in-frame clones and misses some; the assay was immunoSEQ multiplex PCR. The record shows some 42,000 clones for this sample, with no singletons present. Sequencing input: peripheral blood mononuclear cells. The receptors come from a person between 18 and 70 years old in good health.

This clone appeared many times. The CDR3 end falls 3 residues outside the read, so it is completed with the germline J gene. The chain has TRBV2 and TRBJ2-3; TRBD2 agrees at 11 bases. In germline, CDR1 is SNHLY, CDR2 FYNNEI. The CDR3 runs 16 residues. With V trimmed by 3 bases and J by 4 bases, 6 bases remained unmatched. The CDR3 region is CASSDGSGRESDTQYF. Incomplete CDR3 DNA: TGTGCCAGCAGTGATGGTAGCGGGAGGGAGTCAGATACG.

This clone appeared many times. The part of the CDR3 DNA that was read is TGCGCCAGCAGCCCGATCCCGACAGGGCTGGCTTCCTACGAG. Its protein product is CASSPIPTGLASYE. The full-length CDR3 reads as CASSPIPTGLASYEQYF. The genes are TRBV5-1 and TRBJ2-7; 7 bases map to TRBD1. Read sequence stops 3 residues before the CDR3 end, and the germline J gene provides the missing end. CDR3 size: 17 residues. In germline, CDR1 is SGHRS, CDR2 YFSETQ. The V and J ends lost 4 bases and 1 base, in that order; junction bases with no gene match: 14.

This clone was seen only a few times. The read gets to within 3 residues of the CDR3 end, and the germline J gene fills in the rest. The chain uses TRBV7-3 and TRBJ1-2; unclear D gene. This CDR3 has 15 residues. In germline, CDR1 is SGHTA, CDR2 FQGTGA. Partial CDR3 DNA: TGTGCCAGCAGCCCAGACGCGGGAGCCTACAATGAC. It encodes CASSPDAGAYND. The whole CDR3 region reads CASSPDAGAYNDYTF.

In its sample, this clone was seen many times. The observed sequence ends 3 residues before the CDR3 terminus, with the missing tail filled in from the germline J gene. The genes are TRBV5-4 and TRBJ1-5, with no clear D. The CDR3 is 15 residues long. The germline V gene encodes CDR1 SGHNT and CDR2 YYREEE (reference sequence). The V gene lost 2 bases and the J gene lost 0 bases, with 9 bases spanning the gap. The CDR3 is CASSLGPLSNQPQHF. The part of the CDR3 DNA that was read is TGTGCCAGCAGCTTAGGCCCGCTTAGCAATCAGCCC.

This clone showed up many times. The CDR3 goes on 3 residues after the read ends, and that part is filled in from the germline J gene. This chain connects TRBV7-2 to TRBJ1-5, with 8 bases lining up with TRBD1. Germline CDR1 reads SGHTA; CDR2 reads FQGNSA. There are 14 residues in the CDR3. Losses at the gene ends were 3 bases for V and 4 bases for J; bases not matched to a gene: 2. The sequenced CDR3 bases are TGTGCCAGCAGCTTCGGACAGGGAAATCAGCCC. It is translated as CASSFGQGNQP. The entire CDR3 sequence reads CASSFGQGNQPQHF. Complete variable domain (other parts from reference TRBV7-2 and TRBJ1-5): GAGVSQSPSNKVTEKGKDVELRCDPISGHTALYWYRQSLGQGLEFLIYFQGNSAPDKSGLPSDRFSAERTGGSVSTLTIQRTQQEDSAVYLCASSFGQGNQPQHFGDGTRLSIL.

This clone has a count of ten or more. The CDR3 end lies 3 residues beyond the end of the read and is filled in from the germline J gene. Other nucleotide sequences in the sample specify the same CDR3. This chain links TRBV6-2 or TRBV6-3 with TRBJ1-1, with D hard to call. The CDR3 covers 13 residues. In germline, CDR1 is MNHEY, CDR2 SVGEGT. Trimming removed 4 bases from V and 1 base from J, with 7 bases in between. CDR3 DNA, as far as it was read: TGTGCCAGCAGTTCTACAGAGAACACTGAA. Translation: CASSSTENTE. The CDR3 as a whole reads CASSSTENTEAFF.

This clone was detected many times. The read comes to an end 3 residues before the CDR3 does, leaving the germline J gene to fill in the end. This chain connects TRBV7-2 to TRBJ2-7, with D uncertain. From germline, CDR1 is SGHTA and CDR2 FQGNSA. The CDR3 runs 11 residues. V lost 1 base to trimming and J lost 6 bases, with 4 bases between them. The part of the CDR3 DNA that was read is TGTGCCAGCAGCTTAGAACTCGAG. It yields the protein CASSLELE. The entire CDR3 protein reads CASSLELEQYF.

In this sample, this clone turned up many times. Read sequence stops 3 residues before the CDR3 end, and the germline J gene provides the missing end. The chain is built from TRBV20-1 and TRBJ2-4; D call uncertain. Deletions cut 0 bases from V and 1 base from J, with 13 bases between. The CDR3 runs to 16 residues. Germline loops: CDR1 DFQATT, CDR2 SNEGSKA (reference sequence). The CDR3 bases that were read are TGCAGTGCTAGAGATCCACAGTCGCTGGCCAAAAACATT. It is translated as CSARDPQSLAKNI. The entire CDR3 protein is CSARDPQSLAKNIQYF.

This clone was detected a few times. The read gets to within 3 residues of the CDR3 end, and the germline J gene fills in the rest. The chain employs TRBV7-9 and TRBJ1-2; the match to TRBD1 covers 7 bases. This CDR3 is 13 amino acids long. Looked up from germline, CDR1 is SEHNR and CDR2 is FQNEAQ (reference sequence). The DNA read from the CDR3 is TGTGCCAGCAGCTTAGAGGGGGCGCGGGGC. It specifies CASSLEGARG. The complete CDR3 protein is CASSLEGARGYTF.

This clone appeared many times. Read data end 3 residues before the CDR3 end; the end is taken from the germline J gene. The chain uses TRBV7-9 and TRBJ2-2, with D maybe TRBD1 (6 bases). Germline CDR1 SEHNR, CDR2 FQNEAQ (reference sequence). V shed 10 bases and J shed 5 bases, with 14 bases lying between them. The CDR3 loop spans 13 amino acids. The CDR3 reads CATKGDVTGELFF. CDR3 DNA, as far as it was read: TGTGCCACCAAGGGGGATGTGACCGGGGAG.

This clone was seen repeatedly, ten times or more. The sequenced fragment ends 3 residues before the CDR3 boundary, so the rest is inferred from the germline J gene. The V call is TRBV10-3, the J call TRBJ2-3; possible D gene TRBD2, 6 bases. The CDR3 has 15 residues. Germline values: CDR1 ENHRY, CDR2 SYGVKD. The DNA read from the CDR3 is TGTGCCATCAAGGATAGCGGCTCAACGGGGGAGACG. It codes for CAIKDSGSTGET. The whole CDR3 region reads CAIKDSGSTGETQYF.

At least ten counts were recorded for this clone. The read falls 3 residues short of the CDR3 end, and the missing part is taken from the germline J gene. The chain joins TRBV2 to TRBJ2-1; 10 bases are a match to TRBD2. V shed 4 bases, J shed 7 bases, and the junction held 1 base outside the gene matches. Germline V gene sequence: CDR1 SNHLY, CDR2 FYNNEI. The CDR3 spans 13 residues. The part of the CDR3 DNA that was read is TGTGCCAGCAGTGCTAGCGGGAGAAATGAG. Residues: CASSASGRNE. The full CDR3 protein is CASSASGRNEQFF. The full variable domain, with the rest looked up from reference TRBV2 and TRBJ2-1, is EPEVTQTPSHQVTQMGQEVILRCVPISNHLYFYWYRQILGQKVEFLVSFYNNEISEKSEIFDDQFSVERPDGSNFTLKIRSTKLEDSAMYFCASSASGRNEQFFGPGTRLTVL.

This clone has at least ten counts. The read halts 3 residues ahead of the CDR3 end, with the missing end drawn from the germline J gene. The chain links TRBV20-1 to TRBJ2-7, with 7 bases lining up with TRBD2. J was trimmed by 2 bases and V by 4 bases; bases with no gene match: 5. Germline V gives CDR1 DFQATT, CDR2 SNEGSKA (reference sequence). This CDR3 region has 13 residues. The CDR3 here is CSAKRGVTYEQYF. Incomplete CDR3 DNA: TGCAGTGCTAAGCGGGGTGTCACCTACGAG.

In this sample, this clone turned up a few times. The DNA ends 3 residues before the CDR3 does, and the rest of the CDR3 is filled in from the germline J gene. The gene calls are TRBV5-1 and TRBJ2-5; 11 bases fit TRBD1. From germline, CDR1 is SGHRS and CDR2 YFSETQ. Losses at the gene ends were 7 bases for V and 5 bases for J; bases not matched to a gene: 7. CDR3 size: 14 residues. The CDR3 here is CASSGQGVGETQYF. Incomplete CDR3 DNA: TGCGCCAGCTCGGGACAGGGGGTCGGGGAGACC.

This clone was observed many times. The read falls 3 residues short of the CDR3 end, and the missing part is taken from the germline J gene. The J gene is TRBJ2-3, the V gene TRBV20-1; 9 positions match TRBD2. CDR3 size: 15 residues. V lost 3 bases and J lost 8; bases outside the gene matches: 12. Germline V gene data show CDR1 as DFQATT and CDR2 as SNEGSKA (reference sequence). CDR3 DNA, as far as it was read: TGCAGTGCTAGGGCTAGCGGGGCCACCAGCGGTACG. It encodes CSARASGATSGT. The whole CDR3 reads CSARASGATSGTQYF.

This clone appeared many times. The observed sequence ends 3 residues before the CDR3 terminus, with the missing tail filled in from the germline J gene. This chain connects TRBV19 to TRBJ1-1; a weak D match, TRBD1 (5 bases). The CDR3 is 16 amino acids. Germline lookup yields CDR1 LNHDA and CDR2 SQIVND (reference sequence). With 5 bases removed from V and 0 bases from J, the gap between germline ends came to 16 bases. The covered CDR3 bases are TGTGCCAGTAGTTCAACTACCAGGGAGGTGAACACTGAA. Its protein is CASSSTTREVNTE. The whole CDR3 protein is CASSSTTREVNTEAFF.

Worth noting for this clone: The missing CDR3 end, 3 residues past where the read stops, is filled in from the germline J gene. The rearrangement links TRBV18 to TRBJ1-2; D remains unclear. Germline V gene sequence: CDR1 KGHSH, CDR2 LQKENI. This CDR3 is built from 14 residues. The CDR3: CASSPDGSGRAYTF. The DNA read from the CDR3 is TGTGCCAGCTCGCCCGATGGGAGCGGGAGGGCC. The whole variable domain, filled in from reference TRBV18 and TRBJ1-2, reads NAGVMQNPRHLVRRRGQEARLRCSPMKGHSHVYWYRQLPEEGLKFMVYLQKENIIDESGMPKERFSAEFPKEGPSILRIQQVVRGDSAAYFCASSPDGSGRAYTFGSGTRLTVV.

This clone was found many times. The read terminates 3 residues ahead of where the CDR3 ends, so the germline J gene completes it. The chain combines TRBV28 with TRBJ2-7, with 8 bases matching TRBD1. Germline V CDR1 and CDR2: MDHEN, SYDVKM. This CDR3 comprises 15 residues. After removal of 1 base from V and 1 base from J, the junction contained 3 bases not matched to a gene. The DNA read from the CDR3 is TGTGCCAGCAGTTTATCCGGGACAGGATCCTACGAG. Protein sequence: CASSLSGTGSYE. In full, the CDR3 is CASSLSGTGSYEQYF.

This clone was counted ten times or more. The observed sequence ends 3 residues before the CDR3 terminus, with the missing tail filled in from the germline J gene. The chain combines TRBV20-1 with TRBJ2-7; weak D call: TRBD2 (5 bases). Per the germline V gene, CDR1 is DFQATT and CDR2 is SNEGSKA (reference sequence). Trimming left V 5 bases short and J 5 bases short, with 22 bases between. The CDR3 has 15 amino acids. CDR3 bases read: TGCAGTGCTTCCCACGCCCGACGGGGTCTGGACGAG. Translation: CSASHARRGLDE. The full CDR3 is CSASHARRGLDEQYF.

Ten or more counts support this clone. The CDR3 end is not reached by the read, which stops 3 residues before it; the germline J gene fills it in. The chain recombines TRBV5-1 with TRBJ1-1, with D hard to call. The CDR3 is 16 residues long. Looked up from germline, CDR1 is SGHRS and CDR2 is YFSETQ. V gave up 2 bases and J gave up 3 bases, with 17 bases separating them. The part of the CDR3 DNA that was read is TGCGCCAGCAGCTTCGGGCCCACGGTCGGGGACACTGAA. Translating gives CASSFGPTVGDTE. The whole CDR3 sequence is CASSFGPTVGDTEAFF.

This clone was recorded at least ten times. Coverage ceases 3 residues before the CDR3 finishes, and the germline J gene fills in the end. The rearrangement links TRBV19 to TRBJ1-1, with 10 bases that match TRBD1. The CDR3 covers 15 residues. Looked up from germline, CDR1 is LNHDA and CDR2 is SQIVND (reference sequence). V was pared by 7 bases and J by 4 bases, with 9 bases of the junction left unmatched. CDR3 bases read: TGTGCCAGTATCACGTTAGGGACAGGGGTCACTGAA. Protein sequence: CASITLGTGVTE. The full-length CDR3 reads as CASITLGTGVTEAFF. The variable domain in full, completed from reference TRBV19 and TRBJ1-1, reads DGGITQSPKYLFRKEGQNVTLSCEQNLNHDAMYWYRQDPGQGLRLIYYSQIVNDFQKGDIAEGYSVSREKKESFPLTVTSAQKNPTAFYLCASITLGTGVTEAFFGQGTRLTVV.